The 9 T cell receptor beta chains below were found in one sample sequenced in a study of blood T cell repertoires in COVID-19. This table comes from immunoSEQ multiplex PCR, and its TCRdb copy is limited to in-frame clones, with some not included. The sample lists fewer than 500,000 clones, 87% occurring once. The sequenced sample consisted of PBMCs or T cells enriched from blood (not recorded which). All receptors derive from a woman between 18 and 30 years old with acute COVID-19.

This clone was recorded a few times. The V and J genes are TRBV24-1 and TRBJ2-1; D is uncertain. The CDR3 is 11 residues long. V was clipped by 6 bases and J by 6 bases, with 5 bases between them. Germline lookup yields CDR1 KGHDR and CDR2 SFDVKD. The CDR3 sequence is CATSIFNEQFF. The CDR3 nucleotides read TGTGCCACCAGTATATTCAATGAGCAGTTCTTC.

The chain uses TRBV4-1 and TRBJ2-7, with D possibly TRBD1 on 6 matching bases. Germline V gene sequence: CDR1 MGHRA, CDR2 YSYEKL. The CDR3 loop spans 15 amino acids. V was clipped by 4 bases and J by 2 bases, with 15 bases between them. CDR3 in amino acids: CASSRGNRDTYEQYF. The CDR3 DNA sequence: TGCGCCAGCAGCCGGGGAAACAGGGACACCTACGAGCAGTACTTC.

V gene TRBV7-8 combines with J gene TRBJ1-6, with TRBD1 as a possible D gene (6 bases). Trimming left V 6 bases short and J 9 bases short, with 21 bases between. The length of the CDR3 is 16 residues. Germline lookup yields CDR1 SGHVS and CDR2 FQNEAQ. This chain's CDR3 is CASRHTGNSVGSPLHF. For the CDR3, the DNA is TGTGCCAGCAGACATACAGGGAATTCTGTTGGTTCACCCCTCCACTTT.

This clone was recorded only once. V gene TRBV5-4 combines with J gene TRBJ1-1; 7 bases line up with TRBD1. J gave up 0 bases and V 5 bases, and 7 bases lay outside the gene matches. The CDR3 totals 15 residues. The germline gives CDR1 SGHNT, CDR2 YYREEE (reference sequence). CDR3 DNA sequence: TGTGCCAGCAGGGGGCGGACAGGAATGAACACTGAAGCTTTCTTT. Amino acid sequence: CASRGRTGMNTEAFF.

This clone was detected once. The chain links TRBV5-4 to TRBJ1-2, with 8 bases lining up with TRBD1. Germline-derived CDR1 and CDR2 are SGHNT and YYREEE (reference sequence). The CDR3 contains 12 residues. J lost 6 bases, V lost 6 bases, and 4 bases had no gene match. In nucleotides, the CDR3 is TGTGCCAGCAATTACAGGGGGGATGGCTACACCTTC. Translation gives CASNYRGDGYTF. The full variable domain, completed using reference TRBV5-4 and TRBJ1-2, is ETGVTQSPTHLIKTRGQQVTLRCSSQSGHNTVSWYQQALGQGPQFIFQYYREEENGRGNFPPRFSGLQFPNYSSELNVNALELDDSALYLCASNYRGDGYTFGSGTRLTVV.

V usage is TRBV7-3 and J usage is TRBJ2-2; D gene ambiguous. Germline CDR1 SGHTA, CDR2 FQGTGA. Trimming removed 7 bases at V and 5 bases at J, with 8 bases between. The CDR3 length is 12 residues. The CDR3 loop reads CASTLGTGELFF. DNA for the CDR3: TGTGCCAGCACCCTCGGGACCGGGGAGCTGTTTTTT.

The gene calls are TRBV28 and TRBJ2-7; perhaps TRBD2 as D (6 bases). The V gene lost 4 bases and the J gene lost 4 bases, with 14 bases spanning the gap. Germline lookup yields CDR1 MDHEN and CDR2 SYDVKM. The CDR3 runs 14 residues. The CDR3: CASSWSSGSYEQYF. Written as DNA, the CDR3 is TGTGCCAGCAGTTGGAGTAGCGGCTCTTACGAGCAGTACTTC.

The chain has TRBV10-2 and TRBJ1-5, with D perhaps TRBD1 (6 bases). The length of the CDR3 is 14 residues. Germline V CDR1 and CDR2: WSHSY, SAAADI. Trimming shortened V by 4 bases and J by 6 bases, and 13 bases separated the two germline ends. The CDR3 bases are TGCGCCAGCAGTGGGGGCAGGGGCACTCAGCCCCAGCATTTT. This translates into CASSGGRGTQPQHF.

The chain couples TRBV5-8 to TRBJ1-1, with 11 bases identical to TRBD1. CDR3 length: 15 amino acids. The junction had 7 bases not matched to a gene; V was cut back by 8 bases and J by 1 base. The V gene's germline CDR1 is SGHTS and CDR2 YDEGEE. The CDR3 sequence is CARDRTGGANTEAFF. The CDR3 DNA is TGTGCCAGAGATAGGACAGGGGGCGCGAACACTGAAGCTTTCTTT.